This paragraph reports one TCR beta chain. Libraries were prepared by immunoSEQ multiplex PCR; TCRdb keeps only in-frame clonotypes and omits some of them. The data show some 81,000 clones, about nine tenths seen once. V lost 4 bases, J lost 8 bases, and 8 bases stayed unmatched. The CDR3 spans 13 residues. Per germline, CDR1 SQVTM and CDR2 ANQGSEA. The sample originates from a study of T cell changes during pregnancy in multiple sclerosis. The chain uses TRBV29-1 and TRBJ2-1, with 7 bases identical to TRBD1. Source: peripheral blood, taken before pregnancy. This sequence was found in a female donor with multiple sclerosis, enrolled in a pregnancy study. This CDR3 reads CSVVQGFMDEQFF. The CDR3 region has the DNA TGCAGCGTTGTACAGGGGTTTATGGATGAGCAGTTCTTC.